A selection of T cell receptor beta chains follows, all from one sample in a study of radiation and T cells in renal cell carcinoma. Generated by immunoSEQ multiplex PCR, the TCRdb table keeps only in-frame clones and is missing some. The table lists 85,000 to 100,000 clones, 86% of them singletons. The source material was blood, sampled from a patient whose treatment included radiotherapy and nephrectomy. The source is a man between 50 and 59 years old with renal cell carcinoma. Each CDR3 is given with its conserved first and last residue. The D gene is left open where the match is weak.

j_call: TRBJ2-5
d_call: TRBD1
v_call: TRBV5-1
cdr3_length: 16
cdr3_aa: CASSRGTGGGFETQYF

j_call: TRBJ1-5
d_call: NA
v_call: TRBV28
cdr3_length: 12
cdr3_aa: CASSLLNQPQHF

j_call: TRBJ2-7
d_call: TRBD1
v_call: TRBV6-5
cdr3_length: 14
cdr3_aa: CASSRQGGSYEQYF

j_call: TRBJ2-1
d_call: NA
v_call: TRBV7-3
cdr3_length: 17
cdr3_aa: CASSPGGGSRGYNEQFF

j_call: TRBJ2-7
d_call: NA
v_call: TRBV19
cdr3_length: 14
cdr3_aa: CASSINGGRYEQYF

j_call: TRBJ1-1
d_call: NA
v_call: TRBV27
cdr3_length: 14
cdr3_aa: CASSPAPSGTEAFF

j_call: TRBJ1-1
d_call: TRBD1
v_call: TRBV28
cdr3_length: 13
cdr3_aa: CASKLGGGTEAFF

j_call: TRBJ1-5
d_call: TRBD1
v_call: TRBV28
cdr3_length: 14
cdr3_aa: CASSPGTGGWTQHF

j_call: TRBJ2-5
d_call: NA
v_call: TRBV7-7
cdr3_length: 13
cdr3_aa: CASSPSGQETQYF

j_call: TRBJ1-2
d_call: NA
v_call: TRBV10-2
cdr3_length: 11
cdr3_aa: CASSDIVGYTF

j_call: TRBJ2-1
d_call: TRBD2
v_call: TRBV29-1
cdr3_length: 17
cdr3_aa: CSVSGTSGDSWGNEQFF

j_call: TRBJ1-2
d_call: TRBD1
v_call: TRBV15
cdr3_length: 16
cdr3_aa: CATSRDLGTGDYGYTF

j_call: TRBJ2-7
d_call: NA
v_call: TRBV7-9
cdr3_length: 14
cdr3_aa: CASSLAAGPYEQYF

j_call: TRBJ2-1
d_call: TRBD2
v_call: TRBV4-3
cdr3_length: 15
cdr3_aa: CASKTSGDSYNEQFF

j_call: TRBJ2-1
d_call: NA
v_call: TRBV5-6
cdr3_length: 13
cdr3_aa: CASSLSGANEQFF

j_call: TRBJ2-7
d_call: TRBD1
v_call: TRBV5-4
cdr3_length: 16
cdr3_aa: CASSPTGTGVFYEQYF

j_call: TRBJ2-2
d_call: NA
v_call: TRBV4-1
cdr3_length: 14
cdr3_aa: CASSQDRDAGELFF

j_call: TRBJ1-4
d_call: NA
v_call: TRBV15
cdr3_length: 15
cdr3_aa: CATSRARQENEKLFF

j_call: TRBJ1-1
d_call: NA
v_call: TRBV6-5
cdr3_length: 13
cdr3_aa: CASSRQVNTEAFF

j_call: TRBJ2-1
d_call: NA
v_call: TRBV7-2
cdr3_length: 14
cdr3_aa: CASSQGGQYNEQFF

j_call: TRBJ2-1
d_call: TRBD1
v_call: TRBV29-1
cdr3_length: 12
cdr3_aa: CSVETGANEQFF

j_call: TRBJ1-2
d_call: TRBD1
v_call: TRBV7-2
cdr3_length: 15
cdr3_aa: CASSLRGQDSYGYTF

j_call: TRBJ2-2
d_call: NA
v_call: TRBV28
cdr3_length: 14
cdr3_aa: CASSFPPETGELFF

j_call: TRBJ2-5
d_call: NA
v_call: TRBV2
cdr3_length: 12
cdr3_aa: CASSPSRETQYF

j_call: TRBJ1-1
d_call: NA
v_call: TRBV4-1
cdr3_length: 17
cdr3_aa: CASSQDRDPNRGTEAFF

j_call: TRBJ2-5
d_call: NA
v_call: TRBV7-8
cdr3_length: 13
cdr3_aa: CASSLDKQETQYF

j_call: TRBJ1-2
d_call: NA
v_call: TRBV6-1
cdr3_length: 14
cdr3_aa: CASSDYRVNYGYTF

j_call: TRBJ2-1
d_call: TRBD1
v_call: TRBV6-6
cdr3_length: 13
cdr3_aa: CASRSGQYNEQFF

j_call: TRBJ2-7
d_call: NA
v_call: TRBV10-3
cdr3_length: 13
cdr3_aa: CAISERGTYEQYF

j_call: TRBJ2-5
d_call: TRBD1
v_call: TRBV5-1
cdr3_length: 14
cdr3_aa: CASSVGTAQETQYF

j_call: TRBJ2-3
d_call: NA
v_call: TRBV7-9
cdr3_length: 13
cdr3_aa: CASSLERRDTQYF

j_call: TRBJ2-3
d_call: NA
v_call: TRBV21-1
cdr3_length: 15
cdr3_aa: CASSKAQGSTDTQYF

j_call: TRBJ2-5
d_call: NA
v_call: TRBV27
cdr3_length: 13
cdr3_aa: CASSSPWLKTQYF

j_call: TRBJ2-1
d_call: NA
v_call: TRBV5-1
cdr3_length: 15
cdr3_aa: CASSFYEGPYNEQFF

j_call: TRBJ1-1
d_call: TRBD1
v_call: TRBV6-6
cdr3_length: 14
cdr3_aa: CASSTGVGNTEAFF

j_call: TRBJ2-2
d_call: TRBD1
v_call: TRBV7-2
cdr3_length: 17
cdr3_aa: CASSFPPGQGLTGELFF

j_call: TRBJ1-2
d_call: TRBD1
v_call: TRBV18
cdr3_length: 15
cdr3_aa: CASSPRTGSIYGYTF

j_call: TRBJ2-1
d_call: TRBD2
v_call: TRBV15
cdr3_length: 15
cdr3_aa: CATSRGLAGFNEQFF

j_call: TRBJ2-1
d_call: NA
v_call: TRBV11-2
cdr3_length: 15
cdr3_aa: CASSVAGDSYNEQFF

j_call: TRBJ2-7
d_call: TRBD2
v_call: TRBV6-5
cdr3_length: 15
cdr3_aa: CASSRTAGPTYEQYF

j_call: TRBJ1-1
d_call: TRBD1
v_call: TRBV6-1
cdr3_length: 16
cdr3_aa: CASSGASTGRNTEAFF

j_call: TRBJ2-7
d_call: NA
v_call: TRBV15
cdr3_length: 13
cdr3_aa: CATSPNRDYEQYF

j_call: TRBJ1-3
d_call: NA
v_call: TRBV5-8
cdr3_length: 15
cdr3_aa: CASSDTGNSGNTIYF

j_call: TRBJ1-2
d_call: NA
v_call: TRBV5-1
cdr3_length: 14
cdr3_aa: CASSSMTGNYGYTF

j_call: TRBJ1-4
d_call: NA
v_call: TRBV18
cdr3_length: 13
cdr3_aa: CASSPLRQAKLFF

j_call: TRBJ2-1
d_call: NA
v_call: TRBV30
cdr3_length: 14
cdr3_aa: CAWSANADSYRQFF

j_call: TRBJ2-1
d_call: NA
v_call: TRBV28
cdr3_length: 13
cdr3_aa: CASSLYQNNEQFF

j_call: TRBJ2-3
d_call: NA
v_call: TRBV5-4
cdr3_length: 15
cdr3_aa: CASSLGGSNTNTQYF

j_call: TRBJ2-2
d_call: NA
v_call: TRBV6-4
cdr3_length: 15
cdr3_aa: CASSPMTGYTGELFF

j_call: TRBJ1-5
d_call: TRBD1
v_call: TRBV10-2
cdr3_length: 14
cdr3_aa: CATRETGGNQPQHF

j_call: TRBJ2-1
d_call: NA
v_call: TRBV7-6
cdr3_length: 14
cdr3_aa: CASSPHRQINEQFF

j_call: TRBJ1-5
d_call: NA
v_call: TRBV2
cdr3_length: 11
cdr3_aa: CASSVLQAQHF

j_call: TRBJ2-1
d_call: TRBD2
v_call: TRBV10-1
cdr3_length: 15
cdr3_aa: CASSVRAGIYNEQFF

j_call: TRBJ2-1
d_call: TRBD2
v_call: TRBV4-3
cdr3_length: 16
cdr3_aa: CASSQDEAGGRNEQFF

j_call: TRBJ2-5
d_call: TRBD1
v_call: TRBV10-3
cdr3_length: 16
cdr3_aa: CAISSSDRVGRGTQYF